One T cell receptor (beta chain) is described in this entry. Libraries were prepared by immunoSEQ multiplex PCR; TCRdb keeps only in-frame clonotypes and omits some of them. In the table there are around 300,000 clones, 65% to 90% of which are singletons. These data originate in a study of blood T cell repertoires in COVID-19. Overall study context: PBMCs, B-cell-depleted T cells, or T cells were the source of the cDNA or gDNA that made up the material.

Trimming at V came to 5 bases and at J to 6 bases, leaving 2 bases not matched to a gene. The CDR3 has 13 amino acids. Germline V gene lookup returns CDR1 SQVTM and CDR2 ANQGSEA. This clonotype was sampled from a human donor in a cohort sampled during active COVID-19. The sample comprised peripheral blood. This chain joins TRBV29-1 and TRBJ2-2; 11 positions match TRBD2. The CDR3 sequence is CSVLLAGAGELFF. As DNA, the CDR3 is TGCAGCGTTTTACTAGCGGGAGCCGGGGAGCTGTTTTTT.